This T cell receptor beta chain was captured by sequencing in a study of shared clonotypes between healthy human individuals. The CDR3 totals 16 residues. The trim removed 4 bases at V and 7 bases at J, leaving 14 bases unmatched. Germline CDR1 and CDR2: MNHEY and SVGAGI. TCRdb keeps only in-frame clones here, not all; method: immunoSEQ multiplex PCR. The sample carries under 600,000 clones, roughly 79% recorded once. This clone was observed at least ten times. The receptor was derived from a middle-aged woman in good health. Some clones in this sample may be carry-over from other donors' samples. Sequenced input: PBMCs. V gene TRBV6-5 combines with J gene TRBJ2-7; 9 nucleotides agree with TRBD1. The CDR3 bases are TGTGCCAGCAGTTTTATACCGGGACAGGGCATGGGGGAGCAGTACTTC. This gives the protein CASSFIPGQGMGEQYF.